The entry that follows covers one T cell receptor beta chain sequence. This entry is derived from a study of blood T cell repertoires in COVID-19. On the study more broadly: T cells, B-cell-depleted T cells, or PBMCs supplied cDNA or gDNA.

The J segment lost 5 bases and the V segment lost 5 bases, leaving 6 bases of the junction unmatched. Germline CDR1 reads MDHEN; CDR2 reads SYDVKM. This CDR3 contains 14 residues. As originally analysed: Estimation of nucleated cell counts was performed using reference gene primer amplification. Repertoires were generated with immunoSEQ multiplex PCR, while TCRdb's copy carries only in-frame clones and drops some. Clone size and the V and J calls come from that table; the DNA yielded D and trimming. The sample lists nearly 55,000 clones; approximately 84% were seen once. V gene TRBV28 combines with J gene TRBJ1-1, with TRBD1 matching 9 bases. This TCR came from a human donor with active or convalescent COVID-19. The donor label of this sample is uncertain. Sequenced sample: peripheral blood. DNA of the CDR3: TGTGCCAGCAGTCTAACAGGGGGCTCGACTGAAGCTTTCTTT. Translation: CASSLTGGSTEAFF.